The 23 T cell receptor beta chains below all came from one sample that was sequenced in a study of Graves' ophthalmopathy and Graves' hyperthyroidism. The sequenced template was RNA, covering the TCR beta CDR3 region. Scientists carried out first-round RT-PCR using HTBI primers and then a second-round multiplex PCR. TCRdb re-called the multiplex PCR reads through MiXCR, storing one row per CDR3 protein. Of approximately 640,000 distinct CDR3 sequences in the sample, under 50% were seen once. Specimen: peripheral blood. The receptors originated from an adult man with Graves' ophthalmopathy.

V and J are TRBV10-2 and TRBJ1-2, with 10 bases aligning to TRBD1. The CDR3 extends over 16 amino acids. Germline CDR1 WSHSY, CDR2 SAAADI. With V trimmed by 6 bases and J by 4 bases, 11 bases remained unmatched. The CDR3 spells CASSRPRTGGFYGYTF. As DNA, the CDR3 is TGCGCCAGCAGCCGTCCAAGGACAGGGGGGTTCTATGGCTACACCTTC.

With respect to this clonotype: An end of the junction does not agree with germline; a read error may underlie this. This rearrangement joins TRBV9 to TRBJ1-1; maybe TRBD1 (6 bases). Germline lookup yields CDR1 SGDLS and CDR2 YYNGEE. The CDR3 has 15 residues. This CDR3 is CASSHGTPGGTEAFF. The DNA for the CDR3 is TGCGCCAGCAGCCACGGGACACCGGGTGGGACTGAAGCTTTCTTT.

The sample holds a few counts of this clonotype. This chain uses TRBV11-3 with TRBJ2-7; D remains ambiguous. The germline V and J ends were trimmed by 6 bases and 0 bases, with 9 bases remaining between them. The germline gives CDR1 SGHNT, CDR2 YENEEA. The CDR3 consists of 13 residues. The CDR3 protein is CASRTSSSYEQYF. The CDR3 coding sequence is TGTGCCAGCAGGACATCGAGCTCCTACGAGCAGTACTTC.

The chain recombines TRBV25-1 with TRBJ1-2; no clear D gene. Trimming pared 8 bases from V and 3 bases from J, leaving 16 bases between. This CDR3 spans 14 amino acids. Germline CDR1 MGHDK, CDR2 SYGVNS. CDR3 residues: CASSPQDGDYGYTF. The CDR3 bases are TGTGCCAGCTCACCCCAGGACGGAGACTATGGCTACACCTTC.

The J gene is TRBJ2-2, the V gene TRBV25-1; unclear D gene. Germline CDR1 and CDR2: MGHDK and SYGVNS. This CDR3 is 13 amino acids long. Trimming pared 10 bases from V and 5 bases from J, leaving 14 bases between. The CDR3: CATSPVGTGELFF. The CDR3 DNA reads as TGTGCCACCTCCCCAGTGGGTACCGGGGAGCTGTTTTTT.

V usage is TRBV3-1 and J usage is TRBJ2-7, with 8 nucleotides matching TRBD2. Germline-derived CDR1 and CDR2 are LGHDT and YNNKEL (reference sequence). The V segment lost 9 bases and the J segment 4 bases; nucleotides outside the gene matches: 11. This CDR3 has 14 residues. As DNA, the CDR3 is TGTGCCAGTACTGGAAGGAGCGGGAGTTACGAGCAGTACTTC. This sequence encodes CASTGRSGSYEQYF.

About this clonotype itself: The junction does not match germline at one end; this may be a read error. The rearrangement uses TRBV20-1 and TRBJ2-7; the match to TRBD2 covers 9 bases. CDR3 length: 13 amino acids. The germline gives CDR1 DFQATT, CDR2 SNEGSKA (reference sequence). CDR3 protein: CCASGGPSYEQYF. The DNA of the CDR3 is TGCTGTGCCAGCGGGGGGCCCTCCTACGAGCAGTACTTC.

This clonotype occurred many times. The V gene is TRBV12-3 or TRBV12-4, the J gene TRBJ1-1; D gene unclear. V was cut by 3 bases and J by 3 bases, with 14 bases left in between. The CDR3 has 15 amino acids. The CDR3 protein is CASSFAAVDDTEAFF. CDR3 in DNA: TGTGCCAGCAGTTTCGCTGCAGTGGATGACACTGAAGCTTTCTTT.

This clonotype was detected many times. The rearrangement links TRBV7-8 to TRBJ1-4; D unclear. V was cut by 2 bases and J by 4 bases, with 14 bases left in between. Germline V gene data show CDR1 as SGHVS and CDR2 as FQNEAQ. The CDR3 extends over 16 amino acids. CDR3 sequence: CASSLRLRLLNEKLFF. The DNA of the CDR3 is TGTGCCAGCAGCTTAAGATTGAGGCTCCTTAATGAAAAACTGTTTTTT.

This clonotype has a count of ten or more. The chain has TRBV29-1 and TRBJ1-2, with D possibly matching TRBD1 (5 bases). Looked up from germline, CDR1 is SQVTM and CDR2 is ANQGSEA. This CDR3 is 12 amino acids long. Trimming cost V 6 bases and J 8 bases, with 16 bases left between them. The CDR3 spells CSVQQDAGGYTF. In DNA form, the CDR3 reads TGCAGCGTGCAACAGGATGCGGGGGGCTACACCTTC.

This clonotype has ten or more counts. The chain has TRBV6-5 and TRBJ2-7; D ambiguous. The CDR3 covers 11 residues. Trimming shortened V by 4 bases and J by 6 bases, and 7 bases separated the two germline ends. Germline assignment: CDR1 MNHEY and CDR2 SVGAGI. CDR3 coding DNA: TGTGCCAGCAGTTCTAGGGCCGAGCAGTACTTC. Its translation: CASSSRAEQYF.

This clonotype was detected once. The CDR3 bases are TGCAGAGCTGTTGGAACTGAAGCTTTCTTT. It encodes CRAVGTEAFF. The genes are TRBV29-1 and TRBJ1-1; the D is unclear. This CDR3 is 10 amino acids long. The germline V gene encodes CDR1 SQVTM and CDR2 ANQGSEA.

This clonotype has a count of ten or more. This chain joins TRBV12-3 or TRBV12-4 and TRBJ2-5, with TRBD1 matching 8 bases. V trimming: 6 bases; J trimming: 9 bases; junction bases outside the gene matches: 6. The length of the CDR3 is 12 residues. CDR3: CASSPGGRSQYF. Here the CDR3 DNA reads TGTGCCAGCAGCCCAGGGGGCAGGTCCCAGTACTTC.

Comments on this clonotype: The junction does not match germline at one end; this may be a read error. The V gene is TRBV7-9, the J gene TRBJ2-7; TRBD2 is a possible D gene (5 bases). Germline V CDR1 and CDR2: SEHNR, FQNEAQ (reference sequence). There are 12 residues in the CDR3. The CDR3 spells CASSQNTGELYF. DNA of the CDR3: TGTGCCAGCAGCCAAAACACCGGGGAGCTGTACTTC.

This clonotype has ten or more counts. The chain uses TRBV2 and TRBJ2-5, with D tentatively TRBD2 (5 bases). Germline V CDR1 and CDR2: SNHLY, FYNNEI. The CDR3 has 13 residues. Trimming pared 7 bases from V and 4 bases from J, leaving 13 bases between. The CDR3 DNA is TGTGCCAGCAATGGGGAGTTGGTAGAGACCCAGTACTTC. Translation gives CASNGELVETQYF.

This clonotype was found many times. The rearrangement links TRBV20-1 to TRBJ2-7, with 8 positions matching TRBD2. V dropped 5 bases and J dropped 0; count of bases not matched to a gene: 6. The germline V gene encodes CDR1 DFQATT and CDR2 SNEGSKA (reference sequence). The CDR3 runs to 14 residues. CDR3: CSASTSGSSYEQYF. CDR3 nucleotides: TGCAGTGCTTCCACTAGCGGTAGCTCCTACGAGCAGTACTTC.

The V gene is TRBV2, the J gene TRBJ1-6, with a tentative D call TRBD1 (6 bases). The CDR3 runs 15 residues. Trimming stripped 8 bases from V and 7 bases from J, with 18 bases between. Germline CDR1 is SNHLY and CDR2 is FYNNEI. The CDR3 DNA is TGTGCCAGCGGACTAGCGGGGGCTGACAATTCACCCCTCCACTTT. It translates to CASGLAGADNSPLHF. The full variable domain, rest sourced from reference TRBV2 and TRBJ1-6, is EPEVTQTPSHQVTQMGQEVILRCVPISNHLYFYWYRQILGQKVEFLVSFYNNEISEKSEIFDDQFSVERPDGSNFTLKIRSTKLEDSAMYFCASGLAGADNSPLHFGNGTRLTVT.

The chain employs TRBV10-3 and TRBJ1-1; D is uncertain. The CDR3 spans 13 residues. In germline, CDR1 is ENHRY, CDR2 SYGVKD. The ends were cut back, 5 bases at V and 0 bases at J, with 7 bases in the middle. This CDR3 reads CAISYSLNTEAFF. The CDR3, as DNA: TGTGCCATCAGTTACTCCCTGAACACTGAAGCTTTCTTT.

The table lists this clonotype with a few counts. V is TRBV7-2 and J is TRBJ1-2; 9 bases match TRBD1. The CDR3 has 15 amino acids. CDR1 and CDR2 (germline): SGHTA, FQGNSA. J gave up 8 bases and V 0 bases, and 7 bases lay outside the gene matches. The CDR3 region has the DNA TGTGCCAGCAGCTTAGCGGGACAGGGCTGGGCGGGCTACACCTTC. It specifies CASSLAGQGWAGYTF.

Comments on this clonotype: A much larger clone lies a single base off, so this may be a read error. The chain employs TRBV19 and TRBJ1-2, with a weak D call TRBD1 (5 bases). CDR3 length: 15 residues. V lost 9 bases to trimming and J lost 6 bases, with 23 bases between them. Germline assignment: CDR1 LNHDA and CDR2 SQIVND (reference sequence). CDR3 in amino acids: CASSRGAPDVNGYTF. In nucleotides, the CDR3 is TGTGCCAGCAGTCGCGGGGCACCGGACGTCAATGGCTACACCTTC.

Ten or more counts support this clonotype. The rearrangement uses TRBV7-9 and TRBJ1-1; 8 bases match TRBD1. The CDR3 totals 14 residues. Trimming took 5 bases from V and 11 from J; bases not matched to a gene: 13. Germline V CDR1 and CDR2: SEHNR, FQNEAQ (reference sequence). The CDR3 here is CASSPLGQGQKAFF. The CDR3 DNA follows: TGTGCCAGCAGCCCCCTCGGACAGGGCCAGAAGGCTTTCTTT.

This clonotype occurred many times. This rearrangement joins TRBV9 to TRBJ1-2; D not resolved. This CDR3 region has 10 residues. Trimming stripped 10 bases from V and 8 bases from J, with 12 bases between. CDR1 is SGDLS, CDR2 YYNGEE, per germline. Here the CDR3 DNA reads TGTGCCTCCAGCGGACTGGGCTACACCTTC. Its translation is CASSGLGYTF.

The chain couples TRBV5-4 to TRBJ2-5, with TRBD2 as a possible D gene (7 bases). There are 17 residues in the CDR3. The V gene's germline CDR1 is SGHNT and CDR2 YYREEE (reference sequence). CDR3 residues: CAAAWAGAPPAGETQYF. The CDR3 region has the DNA TGTGCAGCAGCTTGGGCGGGGGCCCCTCCGGCGGGAGAGACCCAGTACTTC.